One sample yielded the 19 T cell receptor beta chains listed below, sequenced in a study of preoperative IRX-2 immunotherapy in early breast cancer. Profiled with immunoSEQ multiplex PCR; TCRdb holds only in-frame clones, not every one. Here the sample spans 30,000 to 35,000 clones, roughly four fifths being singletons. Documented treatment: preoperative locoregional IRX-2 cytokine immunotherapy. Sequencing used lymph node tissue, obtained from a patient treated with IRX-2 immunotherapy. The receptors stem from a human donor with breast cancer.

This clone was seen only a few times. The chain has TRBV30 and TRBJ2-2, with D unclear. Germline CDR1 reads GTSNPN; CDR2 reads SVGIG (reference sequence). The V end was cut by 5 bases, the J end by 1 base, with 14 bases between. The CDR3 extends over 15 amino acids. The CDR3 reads CAWPSGPLNTGELFF. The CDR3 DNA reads TGTGCCTGGCCGAGTGGGCCCTTGAACACCGGGGAGCTGTTTTTT.

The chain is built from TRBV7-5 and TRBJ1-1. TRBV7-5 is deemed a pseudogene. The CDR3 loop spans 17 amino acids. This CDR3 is CASSSSLGSLMNTEAFF. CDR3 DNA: TGTGCCAGCAGCTCCTCCCTCGGGTCGCTCATGAACACTGAAGCTTTCTTT.

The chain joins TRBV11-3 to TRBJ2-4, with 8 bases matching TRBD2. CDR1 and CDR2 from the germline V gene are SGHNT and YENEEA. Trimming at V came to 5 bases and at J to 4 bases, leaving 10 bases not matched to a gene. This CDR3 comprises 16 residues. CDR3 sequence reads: CASSPGSGRSKNIQYF. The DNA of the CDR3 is TGTGCCAGCAGCCCGGGGAGCGGGAGATCTAAAAACATTCAGTACTTC. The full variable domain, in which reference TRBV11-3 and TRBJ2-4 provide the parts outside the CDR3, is EAGVVQSPRYKIIEKKQPVAFWCNPISGHNTLYWYLQNLGQGPELLIRYENEEAVDDSQLPKDRFSAERLKGVDSTLKIQPAELGDSAVYLCASSPGSGRSKNIQYFGAGTRLSVL.

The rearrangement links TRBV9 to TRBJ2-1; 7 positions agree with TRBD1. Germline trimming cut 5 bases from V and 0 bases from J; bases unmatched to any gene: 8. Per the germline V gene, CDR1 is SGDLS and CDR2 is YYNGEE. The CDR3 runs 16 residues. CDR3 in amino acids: CASRSRTGLSYNEQFF. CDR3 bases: TGTGCCAGCAGGAGCCGGACAGGCCTCTCCTACAATGAGCAGTTCTTC. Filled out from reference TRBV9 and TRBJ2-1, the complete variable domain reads DSGVTQTPKHLITATGQRVTLRCSPRSGDLSVYWYQQSLDQGLQFLIQYYNGEERAKGNILERFSAQQFPDLHSELNLSSLELGDSALYFCASRSRTGLSYNEQFFGPGTRLTVL.

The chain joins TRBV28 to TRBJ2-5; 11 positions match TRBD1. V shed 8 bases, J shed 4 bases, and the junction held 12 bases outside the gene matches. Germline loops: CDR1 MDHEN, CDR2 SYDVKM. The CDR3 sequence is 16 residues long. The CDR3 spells CASLQQEGQGAETQYF. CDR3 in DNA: TGTGCCAGCTTACAGCAGGAAGGACAGGGGGCAGAGACCCAGTACTTC.

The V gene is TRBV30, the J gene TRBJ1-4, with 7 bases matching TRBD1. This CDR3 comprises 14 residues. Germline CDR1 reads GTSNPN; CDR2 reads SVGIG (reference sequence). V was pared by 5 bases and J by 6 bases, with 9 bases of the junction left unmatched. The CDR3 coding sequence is TGTGCCTGGGGAGCCGGGACAGAATATGAAAAACTGTTTTTT. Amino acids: CAWGAGTEYEKLFF.

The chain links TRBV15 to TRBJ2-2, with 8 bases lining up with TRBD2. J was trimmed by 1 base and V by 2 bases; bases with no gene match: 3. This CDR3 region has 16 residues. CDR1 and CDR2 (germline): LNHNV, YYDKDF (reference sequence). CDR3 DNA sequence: TGTGCCACCAGCAGACAGGGACTAGGGAACACCGGGGAGCTGTTTTTT. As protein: CATSRQGLGNTGELFF.

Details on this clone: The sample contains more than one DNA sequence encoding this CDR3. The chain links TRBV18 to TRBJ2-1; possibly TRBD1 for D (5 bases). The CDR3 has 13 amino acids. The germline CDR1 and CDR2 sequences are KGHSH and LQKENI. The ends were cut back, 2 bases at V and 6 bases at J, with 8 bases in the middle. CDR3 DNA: TGTGCCAGCTCACCAAGAACAGGCAATGAGCAGTTCTTC. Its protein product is CASSPRTGNEQFF. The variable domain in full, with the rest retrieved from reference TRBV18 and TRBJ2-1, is NAGVMQNPRHLVRRRGQEARLRCSPMKGHSHVYWYRQLPEEGLKFMVYLQKENIIDESGMPKERFSAEFPKEGPSILRIQQVVRGDSAAYFCASSPRTGNEQFFGPGTRLTVL.

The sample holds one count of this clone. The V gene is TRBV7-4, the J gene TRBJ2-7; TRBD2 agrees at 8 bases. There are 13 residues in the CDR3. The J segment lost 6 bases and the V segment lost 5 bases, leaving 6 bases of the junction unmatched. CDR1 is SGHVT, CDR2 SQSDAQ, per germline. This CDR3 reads CASSARLATEQYF. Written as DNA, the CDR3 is TGTGCCAGCAGCGCCAGACTAGCGACCGAGCAGTACTTC.

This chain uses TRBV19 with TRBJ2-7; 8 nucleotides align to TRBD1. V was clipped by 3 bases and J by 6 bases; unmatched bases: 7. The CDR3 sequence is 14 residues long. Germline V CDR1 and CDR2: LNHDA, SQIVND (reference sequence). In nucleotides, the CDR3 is TGTGCCAGTAGTATCGGACAGGGTTTGAGCGAGCAGTACTTC. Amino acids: CASSIGQGLSEQYF.

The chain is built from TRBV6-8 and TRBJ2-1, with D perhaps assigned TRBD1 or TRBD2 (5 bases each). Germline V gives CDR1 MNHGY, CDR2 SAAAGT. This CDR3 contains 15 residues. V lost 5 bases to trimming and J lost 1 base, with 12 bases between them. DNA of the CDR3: TGTGCCAGCAGTGTTGGGACGCAGTCCTACAATGAGCAGTTCTTC. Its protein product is CASSVGTQSYNEQFF.

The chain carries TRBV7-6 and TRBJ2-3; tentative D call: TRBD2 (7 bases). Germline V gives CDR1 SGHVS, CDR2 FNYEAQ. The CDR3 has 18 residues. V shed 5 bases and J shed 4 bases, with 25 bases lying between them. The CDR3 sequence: CASSLGWRGPKSSDTQYF. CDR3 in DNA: TGTGCCAGCAGCCTAGGGTGGCGGGGGCCCAAGTCCTCAGATACGCAGTATTTT.

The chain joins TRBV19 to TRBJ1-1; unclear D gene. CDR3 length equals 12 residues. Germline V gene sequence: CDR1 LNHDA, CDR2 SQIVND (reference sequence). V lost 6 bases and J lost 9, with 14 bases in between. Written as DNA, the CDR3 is TGTGCCAGTAGCGCACCCAATCCCAAAGCTTTCTTT. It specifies CASSAPNPKAFF. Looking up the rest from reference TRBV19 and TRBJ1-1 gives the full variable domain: DGGITQSPKYLFRKEGQNVTLSCEQNLNHDAMYWYRQDPGQGLRLIYYSQIVNDFQKGDIAEGYSVSREKKESFPLTVTSAQKNPTAFYLCASSAPNPKAFFGQGTRLTVV.

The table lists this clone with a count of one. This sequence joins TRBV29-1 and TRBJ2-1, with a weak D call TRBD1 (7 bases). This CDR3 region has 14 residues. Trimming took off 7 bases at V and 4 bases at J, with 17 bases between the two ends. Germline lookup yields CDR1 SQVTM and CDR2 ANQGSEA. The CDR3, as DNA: TGCAGCGGGGAGCAGGGGGGTTCGTACAATGAGCAGTTCTTC. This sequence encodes CSGEQGGSYNEQFF.

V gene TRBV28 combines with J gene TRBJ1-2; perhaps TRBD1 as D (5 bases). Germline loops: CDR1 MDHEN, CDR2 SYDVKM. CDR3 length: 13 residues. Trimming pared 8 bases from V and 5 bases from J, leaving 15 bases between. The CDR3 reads CASRQRGLYGYTF. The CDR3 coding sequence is TGTGCCAGCCGACAGCGAGGCCTGTATGGCTACACCTTC.

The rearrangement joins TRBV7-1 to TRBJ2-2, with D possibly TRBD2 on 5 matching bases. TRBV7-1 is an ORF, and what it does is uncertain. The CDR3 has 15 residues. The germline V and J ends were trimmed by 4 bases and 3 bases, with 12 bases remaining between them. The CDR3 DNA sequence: TGTGCCAGCAGCTTAGCGCTCGGGGACACCGGGGAGCTGTTTTTT. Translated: CASSLALGDTGELFF.

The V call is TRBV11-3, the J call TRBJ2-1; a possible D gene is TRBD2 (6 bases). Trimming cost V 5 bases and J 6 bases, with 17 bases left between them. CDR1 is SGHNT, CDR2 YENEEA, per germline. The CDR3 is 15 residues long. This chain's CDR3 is CASSPEGGGINEQFF. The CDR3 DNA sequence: TGTGCCAGCAGCCCGGAGGGAGGAGGGATCAATGAGCAGTTCTTC.

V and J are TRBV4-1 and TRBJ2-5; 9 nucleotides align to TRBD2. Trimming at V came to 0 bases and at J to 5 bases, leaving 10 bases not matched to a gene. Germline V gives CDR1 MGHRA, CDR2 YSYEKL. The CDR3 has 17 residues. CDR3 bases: TGCGCCAGCAGCCAAGATCAAAGACTAGCGGCCTGGGAGACCCAGTACTTC. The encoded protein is CASSQDQRLAAWETQYF.

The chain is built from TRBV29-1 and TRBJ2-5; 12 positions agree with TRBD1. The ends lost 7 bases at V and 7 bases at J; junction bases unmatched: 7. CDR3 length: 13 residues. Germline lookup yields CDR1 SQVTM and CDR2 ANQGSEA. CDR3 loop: CSAGTGGAGTQYF. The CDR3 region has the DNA TGCAGCGCCGGGACAGGGGGCGCGGGGACCCAGTACTTC.